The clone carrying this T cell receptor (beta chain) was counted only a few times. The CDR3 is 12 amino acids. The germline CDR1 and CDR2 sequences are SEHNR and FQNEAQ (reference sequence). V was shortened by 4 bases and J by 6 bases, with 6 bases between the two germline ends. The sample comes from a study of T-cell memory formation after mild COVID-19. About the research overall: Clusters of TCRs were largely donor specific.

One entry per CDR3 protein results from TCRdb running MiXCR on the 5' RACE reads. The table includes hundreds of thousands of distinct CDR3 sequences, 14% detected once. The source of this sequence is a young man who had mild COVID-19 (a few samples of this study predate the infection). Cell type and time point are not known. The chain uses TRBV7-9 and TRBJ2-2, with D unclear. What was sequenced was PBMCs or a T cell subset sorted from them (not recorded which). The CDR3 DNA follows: TGTGCCAGCAGCTCGTTTGCCGGGGAGCTGTTTTTT. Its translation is CASSSFAGELFF.